The TCR beta chain under discussion was sequenced for a study of blood T cell repertoires in COVID-19. Study at large: Acute-phase and convalescent COVID-19 samples originated in the United States, Italy and Spain.

The germline CDR1 and CDR2 sequences are SGHTA and FQGNSA. V lost 3 bases and J lost 0, with 9 bases in between. The CDR3 spans 14 residues. Assay used: immunoSEQ multiplex PCR; TCRdb lists only in-frame clones, some missing. This sample has around 260,000 clones, with about nine tenths found just once. The chain is built from TRBV7-2 and TRBJ2-7; D is possibly TRBD2 (5 bases). This clonotype originated in a woman in her 40s who had recovered from COVID-19. Specimen: peripheral blood. The DNA for the CDR3 is TGTGCCAGCAGCTTGGGTCGGGGCTCCTACGAGCAGTACTTC. This codes for CASSLGRGSYEQYF. Based on the CDR3 plus reference TRBV7-2 and TRBJ2-7, the full variable domain is GAGVSQSPSNKVTEKGKDVELRCDPISGHTALYWYRQSLGQGLEFLIYFQGNSAPDKSGLPSDRFSAERTGGSVSTLTIQRTQQEDSAVYLCASSLGRGSYEQYFGPGTRLTVT.